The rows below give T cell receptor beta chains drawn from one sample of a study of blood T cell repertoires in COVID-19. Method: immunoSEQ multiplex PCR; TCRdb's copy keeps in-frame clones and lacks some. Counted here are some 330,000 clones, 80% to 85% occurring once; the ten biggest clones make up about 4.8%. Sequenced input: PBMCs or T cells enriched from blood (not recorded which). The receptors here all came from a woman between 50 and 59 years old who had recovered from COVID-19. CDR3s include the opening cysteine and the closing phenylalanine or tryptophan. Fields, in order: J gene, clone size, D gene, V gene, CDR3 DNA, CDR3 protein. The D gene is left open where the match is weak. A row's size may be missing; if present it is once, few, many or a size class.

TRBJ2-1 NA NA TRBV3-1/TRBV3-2 TGCGCCAGCAGCCAAGAAATTACCGGGACCTACAATGAGCAGTTCTTC CASSQEITGTYNEQFF
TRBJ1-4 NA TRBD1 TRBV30 TGTGCCTGGAGTGTACAGGGGGCTGGCGAAAAACTGTTTTTT CAWSVQGAGEKLFF
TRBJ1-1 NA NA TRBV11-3 TGTGCCAGCGGGAAGACGGACTCCGGAGCTTTCTTT CASGKTDSGAFF
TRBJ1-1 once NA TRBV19 TGTGCCAGCGCACAGAACATGAACACTGAAGCTTTCTTT CASAQNMNTEAFF
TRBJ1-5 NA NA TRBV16 TGTGCCAGCAGCCACGTCAGGGTCAAGCAGCCCCAGCATTTT CASSHVRVKQPQHF
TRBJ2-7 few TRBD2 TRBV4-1 TGCGCCAGCAGCCAAGACCCCACTAGCGGGAGGGTCGAGCAGTACTTC CASSQDPTSGRVEQYF
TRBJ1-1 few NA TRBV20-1 TGCAGTGCTAGTCCCGACACTGAAGCTTTCTTT CSASPDTEAFF
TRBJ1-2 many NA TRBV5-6 TGTGCCAGCAGCTTGGAGTATACAGGGCCTTCCTATGGCTACACCTTC CASSLEYTGPSYGYTF
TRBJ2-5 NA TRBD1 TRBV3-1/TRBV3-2 TGTGCCAGCAGATACTCCGGGACAGGGGTCGAGACCCAGTACTTC CASRYSGTGVETQYF
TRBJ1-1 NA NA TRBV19 TGTGCCACCGGGGAGAGCAGACCGAACACTGAAGCTTTCTTT CATGESRPNTEAFF
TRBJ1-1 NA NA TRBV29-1 TGCAGCGTTGAAGGACAATTGAACACTGAAGCTTTCTTT CSVEGQLNTEAFF
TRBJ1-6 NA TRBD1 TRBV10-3 TGTGCCACCCGGCGCGGGACAGATAATTCACCCCTCCACTTT CATRRGTDNSPLHF
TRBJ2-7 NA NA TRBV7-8 TGTGCCAGCAGCCAAAGAGTGGTAGGGACACCCTCCTACGAGCAGTACTTC CASSQRVVGTPSYEQYF
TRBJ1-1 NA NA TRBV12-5 TGTGCTAGGCGATCCGGGGAAAACACTGAAGCTTTCTTT CARRSGENTEAFF
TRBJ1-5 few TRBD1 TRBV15 TGTGCCACCAGCAGGGTTAGGGACAGTAGCAATCAGCCCCAGCATTTT CATSRVRDSSNQPQHF
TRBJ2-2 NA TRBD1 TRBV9 TGTGCCAGCAGTCGGACAGGGACCGGGGAGCTGTTTTTT CASSRTGTGELFF
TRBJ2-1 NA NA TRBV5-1 TGCGCCAGCAGCTCCCTGACAGGAAGCTCCTACAATGAGCAGTTCTTC CASSSLTGSSYNEQFF
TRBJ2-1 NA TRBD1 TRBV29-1 TGCAGCGTGAGGCCGGGACAGGCCCCCAATGAGCAGTTCTTC CSVRPGQAPNEQFF
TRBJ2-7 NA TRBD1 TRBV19 TGTGCCAGTAGTTGGGTTATGGGACAGGGGAGCTACGAGCAGTACTTC CASSWVMGQGSYEQYF
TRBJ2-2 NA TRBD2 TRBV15 TGTGCCACCAGCAGAACTCCGGGACTAGGGTTCGACACCGGGGAGCTGTTTTTT CATSRTPGLGFDTGELFF
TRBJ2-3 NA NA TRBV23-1 TGCGCCAGCAGTCAATACCTAGACGACACAGATACGCAGTATTTT CASSQYLDDTDTQYF
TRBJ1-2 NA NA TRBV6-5 TGTGCCAGCAGAATATCAGCTAACTATGGCTACACCTTC CASRISANYGYTF
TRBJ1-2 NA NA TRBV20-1 TGCAGTGCTAGAGATAACGGGGGCTACACCTTC CSARDNGGYTF
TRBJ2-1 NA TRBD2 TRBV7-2 TGTGCCAGCAGTCGTAAACTAGCGGCAAGCTCCTACAATGAGCAGTTCTTC CASSRKLAASSYNEQFF
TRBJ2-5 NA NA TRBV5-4 TGTGCCAGCAGCACCAGGACAGTCCTTCAAGAGACCCAGTACTTC CASSTRTVLQETQYF
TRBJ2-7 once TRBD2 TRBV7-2 TGTGCCAGCAGCGTGACTAGCGGGGGGGCCGCCTACGAGCAGTACTTC CASSVTSGGAAYEQYF
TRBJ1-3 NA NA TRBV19 TGTGCCAGTAGTATAGCCCCCGGAGCCAGATCTGGAAACACCATATATTTT CASSIAPGARSGNTIYF
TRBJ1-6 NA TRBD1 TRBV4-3 TGCGCCAGCAGCTTCCACCCACCGGGACAGGGCCCCGGAGCCCTCCACTTT CASSFHPPGQGPGALHF
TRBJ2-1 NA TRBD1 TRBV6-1 TGTGCCAGCAGTGAATTTGGACAGGTCCCCTACAATGAGCAGTTCTTC CASSEFGQVPYNEQFF
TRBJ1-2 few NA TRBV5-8 TGTGCCAGCAGCTTGGCAGAGACAGGTGGCTACACCTTC CASSLAETGGYTF
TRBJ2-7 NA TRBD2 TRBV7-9 TGTGCCAGCGGGTCTAGCGGGGGGGCCTACGAGCAGTACTTC CASGSSGGAYEQYF
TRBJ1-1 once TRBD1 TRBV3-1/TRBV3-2 TGTGCCAGCAGCCTTCATCCGGGACAGGTAGAAGCTTTCTTT CASSLHPGQVEAFF
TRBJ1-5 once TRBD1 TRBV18 TGTGCCAGCTCACCCTTTGGACAGGCTTCCAATCAGCCCCAGCATTTT CASSPFGQASNQPQHF
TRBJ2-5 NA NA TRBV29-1 TGCAGCGTTGAAAGGGGGGAGACCCAGTACTTC CSVERGETQYF
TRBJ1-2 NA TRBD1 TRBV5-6 TGTGCCAGCAGCGTGGCGGCACAGGGGTGGAACTATGGCTACACCTTC CASSVAAQGWNYGYTF
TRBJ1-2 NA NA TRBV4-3 TGCGCCAGCAGCCAAGCCGCTGGGGAGTATGGCTACACCTTC CASSQAAGEYGYTF
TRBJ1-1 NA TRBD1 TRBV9 TGTGCCAGCAACCAACAGGGGTTGAACACTGAAGCTTTCTTT CASNQQGLNTEAFF